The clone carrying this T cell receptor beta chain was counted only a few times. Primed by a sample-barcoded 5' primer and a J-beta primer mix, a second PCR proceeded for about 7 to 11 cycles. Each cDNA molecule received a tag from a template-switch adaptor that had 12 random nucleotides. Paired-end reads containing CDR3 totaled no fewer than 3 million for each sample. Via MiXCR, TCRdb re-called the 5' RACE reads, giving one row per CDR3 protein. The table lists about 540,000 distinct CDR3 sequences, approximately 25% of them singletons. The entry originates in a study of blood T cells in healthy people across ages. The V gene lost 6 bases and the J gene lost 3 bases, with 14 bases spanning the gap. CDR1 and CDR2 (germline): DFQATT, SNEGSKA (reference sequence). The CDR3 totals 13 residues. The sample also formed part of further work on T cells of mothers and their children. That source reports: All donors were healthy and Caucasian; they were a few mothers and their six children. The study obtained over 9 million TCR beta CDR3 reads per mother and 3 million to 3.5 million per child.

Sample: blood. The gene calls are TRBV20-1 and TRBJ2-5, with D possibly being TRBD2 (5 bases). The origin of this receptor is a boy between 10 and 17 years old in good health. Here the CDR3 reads CSAARSAKETQYF. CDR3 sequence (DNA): TGCAGTGCCGCCCGTAGCGCCAAAGAGACCCAGTACTTC.